These T cell receptor beta chains were read from a single sample in a study of T cells in Graves' hyperthyroidism and ophthalmopathy. TCRdb called the multiplex PCR reads again in MiXCR, with one record for every CDR3 protein. The sample has around 520,000 distinct CDR3 sequences; around 15% are singletons. The sequenced material came from blood. Source of these receptors: a woman in her 40s with Graves' hyperthyroidism. Each CDR3 is given with its conserved first and last residue. A D gene is named only where the DNA matches it firmly. Expanded clones get a size class; other rows say once, few or many, or leave the size out.

clone size: many; D gene: TRBD2; J gene: TRBJ2-7; V gene: TRBV27; CDR3 DNA: TGTGCCAGCAGTTCGGGACTAGCGGGAGCAAAAAGCTCCTACGAGCAGTACTTC; CDR3 protein: CASSSGLAGAKSSYEQYF
clone size: -; D gene: TRBD2; J gene: TRBJ2-7; V gene: TRBV11-1; CDR3 DNA: TGTGCCAGCAGCTTAGTTAGCGGGAGGGACAACTACGAGCAGTACTTC; CDR3 protein: CASSLVSGRDNYEQYF
clone size: many; D gene: -; J gene: TRBJ2-1; V gene: TRBV24-1; CDR3 DNA: TGTGCCACCAGTGATGGGGTTCAGGCTGCTCGTGAGCAGTTCTTC; CDR3 protein: CATSDGVQAAREQFF
clone size: many; D gene: TRBD2; J gene: TRBJ2-7; V gene: TRBV6-1; CDR3 DNA: TGTGCCAGTGCGGGGGCCTACGAGCAGTACTTC; CDR3 protein: CASAGAYEQYF
clone size: few; D gene: TRBD2; J gene: TRBJ2-1; V gene: TRBV7-2; CDR3 DNA: TGTGCCAGCAGCACCACCGGACTAGCGGATTTCTACAATGAGCAGTTCTTC; CDR3 protein: CASSTTGLADFYNEQFF
clone size: many; D gene: -; J gene: TRBJ2-7; V gene: TRBV7-2; CDR3 DNA: TGTGCCAGCAGCAGGCCCGGGGCAGGTTACGAGCAGTACTTC; CDR3 protein: CASSRPGAGYEQYF
clone size: -; D gene: -; J gene: TRBJ1-6; V gene: TRBV20-1; CDR3 DNA: TGCGGTGCTAGAGATTTGGCAGTGAGGTCACCCCTCCACTTT; CDR3 protein: CGARDLAVRSPLHF
clone size: few; D gene: -; J gene: TRBJ2-7; V gene: TRBV6-1; CDR3 DNA: TGTGCCAGCAGGGACCATCAACACGAGCAGTACTTC; CDR3 protein: CASRDHQHEQYF
clone size: few; D gene: TRBD2; J gene: TRBJ2-1; V gene: TRBV28; CDR3 DNA: TGTGCCAGCAGTACTCCTGAGGGACTAGCGGACTACAATGAGCAGTTCTTC; CDR3 protein: CASSTPEGLADYNEQFF
clone size: many; D gene: -; J gene: TRBJ1-2; V gene: TRBV6-2/TRBV6-3; CDR3 DNA: TGTGCCAGCAGTTCCTCGCCCGGGACCCTCCCAGAGTTCGTCTATGGCTACACCTTC; CDR3 protein: CASSSSPGTLPEFVYGYTF
clone size: many; D gene: -; J gene: TRBJ1-1; V gene: TRBV6-1; CDR3 DNA: TGTGCCAGCAGCAAACACAGGGATTTGAACACTGAAGCTTTCTTT; CDR3 protein: CASSKHRDLNTEAFF
clone size: -; D gene: TRBD1; J gene: TRBJ1-1; V gene: TRBV6-1; CDR3 DNA: TGTGCCAGCAGTGAAGCCGAGACAGGGTTCACTGAAGCTTTCTTT; CDR3 protein: CASSEAETGFTEAFF
clone size: many; D gene: -; J gene: TRBJ2-3; V gene: TRBV29-1; CDR3 DNA: TGCAGCGTTGAGGGTACAGCGGTGGGAGGTACGCAGTATTTT; CDR3 protein: CSVEGTAVGGTQYF
clone size: few; D gene: -; J gene: TRBJ1-3; V gene: TRBV20-1; CDR3 DNA: TGCAGTGCTTCCGGGGGAACTGGAAACACCATATATTTT; CDR3 protein: CSASGGTGNTIYF
clone size: few; D gene: TRBD1; J gene: TRBJ1-5; V gene: TRBV10-3; CDR3 DNA: TGTGCCATCAGTGAGGGACAGGGCTTTCAGCCCCAGCATTTT; CDR3 protein: CAISEGQGFQPQHF
clone size: -; D gene: TRBD1; J gene: TRBJ1-5; V gene: TRBV6-1; CDR3 DNA: TGTGCCAGCAGTGCGCTTCGACAGGGCGGGTCGGGACAGCCCCAGCATTTT; CDR3 protein: CASSALRQGGSGQPQHF
clone size: few; D gene: -; J gene: TRBJ1-6; V gene: TRBV11-1; CDR3 DNA: TGTGCCAGCAGCCTACTCAGGGAATCTTCACCCCTCCACTTT; CDR3 protein: CASSLLRESSPLHF
clone size: -; D gene: -; J gene: TRBJ2-3; V gene: TRBV5-1; CDR3 DNA: TGCGCCAGCAGCTTGGAGGGCCGTATGTGGTATTTT; CDR3 protein: CASSLEGRMWYF
clone size: many; D gene: -; J gene: TRBJ2-4; V gene: TRBV7-9; CDR3 DNA: TGTGCCAGCAGCTTCGCAGGCGACAACATTCAGTACTTC; CDR3 protein: CASSFAGDNIQYF
clone size: many; D gene: TRBD1; J gene: TRBJ2-1; V gene: TRBV20-1; CDR3 DNA: TGCAGTGCTCGGGCCCAGGGGGTCCACTACAATGAGCAGTTCTTC; CDR3 protein: CSARAQGVHYNEQFF
clone size: many; D gene: TRBD2; J gene: TRBJ2-5; V gene: TRBV7-2; CDR3 DNA: TGTGCCAGCAGCCGTAGCGGGAGCCTCCAAGAGACCCAGTACTTC; CDR3 protein: CASSRSGSLQETQYF
clone size: many; D gene: -; J gene: TRBJ1-2; V gene: TRBV5-1; CDR3 DNA: TGCGCCAGCAGCCGGACAGATAACTATGGCTACACCTTC; CDR3 protein: CASSRTDNYGYTF
clone size: -; D gene: TRBD1; J gene: TRBJ1-2; V gene: TRBV20-1; CDR3 DNA: TGCAGTGCCGCCGGGACAGGGGGCTCTAACTATGGCTACACCTTC; CDR3 protein: CSAAGTGGSNYGYTF
clone size: -; D gene: -; J gene: TRBJ2-3; V gene: TRBV27; CDR3 DNA: TGTGCCAGCCGGTCGTCAGATACGCAGTATTTT; CDR3 protein: CASRSSDTQYF
clone size: many; D gene: TRBD2; J gene: TRBJ2-1; V gene: TRBV19; CDR3 DNA: TGTGCCAGTAGTATAGCTAGCGGGAGTTCCTACAATGAGCAGTTCTTC; CDR3 protein: CASSIASGSSYNEQFF
clone size: few; D gene: TRBD1; J gene: TRBJ1-6; V gene: TRBV29-1; CDR3 DNA: TGCAGCGTTGCCGAGGGACAGGGGAATTCACCCCTCCACTTT; CDR3 protein: CSVAEGQGNSPLHF
clone size: few; D gene: TRBD1; J gene: TRBJ2-2; V gene: TRBV2; CDR3 DNA: TGTGCCAGCAGTCCATTACAGGGGGCCGGGGAGCTGTTTTTT; CDR3 protein: CASSPLQGAGELFF
clone size: many; D gene: TRBD1; J gene: TRBJ2-1; V gene: TRBV24-1; CDR3 DNA: TGTGCCACCAGTGATACAGGGGGGACCTACAATGAGCAGTTCTTC; CDR3 protein: CATSDTGGTYNEQFF
clone size: many; D gene: -; J gene: TRBJ2-3; V gene: TRBV3-1; CDR3 DNA: TGTGCCAGCAGCCAAGACGGTGGTGTCACAGATACGCAGTATTTT; CDR3 protein: CASSQDGGVTDTQYF
clone size: few; D gene: -; J gene: TRBJ1-5; V gene: TRBV20-1; CDR3 DNA: TGCAGTGCGTGTAACGGGGGTAGCAATCAGCCCCAGCATTTT; CDR3 protein: CSACNGGSNQPQHF
clone size: few; D gene: -; J gene: TRBJ2-2; V gene: TRBV5-1; CDR3 DNA: TGCGCCAGCAGCTTCATGAACACCGGGGAGCTGTTTTTT; CDR3 protein: CASSFMNTGELFF
clone size: many; D gene: -; J gene: TRBJ2-3; V gene: TRBV5-1; CDR3 DNA: TGCGCCAGCAGCTTGCTAGGCGCCAGCACAGATACGCAGTATTTT; CDR3 protein: CASSLLGASTDTQYF
clone size: few; D gene: TRBD1; J gene: TRBJ2-4; V gene: TRBV5-1; CDR3 DNA: TGCGCCAGCAGCTTGGGACAGGGGCCCCCAAACGGTATTCAGTACTTC; CDR3 protein: CASSLGQGPPNGIQYF
clone size: -; D gene: -; J gene: TRBJ1-2; V gene: TRBV19; CDR3 DNA: TGTGCCAGTAGTATCGTACAGCCAGAAAACTATGGCTACACCTTC; CDR3 protein: CASSIVQPENYGYTF
clone size: many; D gene: TRBD2; J gene: TRBJ2-1; V gene: TRBV7-2; CDR3 DNA: TGTGCCAGCAGCTTAGGGTCTAGCGGGTTTTACAATGAGCAGTTCTTC; CDR3 protein: CASSLGSSGFYNEQFF
clone size: many; D gene: TRBD2; J gene: TRBJ2-1; V gene: TRBV28; CDR3 DNA: TGTGCCAGCAGTCCCCCTCAGCGGGAGTGGGCCAATGAGCAGTTCTTC; CDR3 protein: CASSPPQREWANEQFF
clone size: few; D gene: -; J gene: TRBJ1-5; V gene: TRBV2; CDR3 DNA: TGTGCCAGCAAGGAAGGGAATAGCAATCAGCCCCAGCATTTT; CDR3 protein: CASKEGNSNQPQHF
clone size: many; D gene: TRBD1; J gene: TRBJ2-5; V gene: TRBV10-3; CDR3 DNA: TGTGCCATCAGACCCGGGACAGGGGGCGGAGGAGAGACCCAGTACTTC; CDR3 protein: CAIRPGTGGGGETQYF